The 4 T cell receptor beta chains reported below all come from one sample, sequenced in a study of vaccination effects on CD4 cells after COVID-19. Pools of viral peptides were used by the ViraFEST assay to expand antigen-specific CD4+ T cells ahead of sequencing. CD4+ T cells were isolated after around ten days of culture. In the vaccine recipients, nucleocapsid antibodies were negative and there was no prior SARS-CoV-2 infection. Antigens for these TCRs are unknown. Sequencing was performed with immunoSEQ multiplex PCR; in TCRdb, only in-frame clones are kept and a portion is missing. The table records about 45,000 clones, roughly 79% of them present only once. Source: CD4+ T cells from PBMCs cultured with SARS-CoV-2 spike peptides, taken before COVID-19 vaccination. These TCRs come from a human donor who received a COVID-19 vaccine.

This clone was detected only once. CDR3 residues: CASRSDWMRQETQYF. The CDR3 DNA reads TGTGCCAGCAGATCTGACTGGATGAGGCAAGAGACCCAGTACTTC. The chain is built from TRBV6-5 and TRBJ2-5; no definite D call. The germline CDR1 and CDR2 sequences are MNHEY and SVGAGI. The CDR3 runs 15 residues. V lost 6 bases, J lost 2 bases, and 16 bases lay in between.

V and J are TRBV5-1 and TRBJ2-5; D call uncertain. The V end was cut by 5 bases, the J end by 5 bases, with 16 bases between. The V gene's germline CDR1 is SGHRS and CDR2 YFSETQ. The CDR3 length is 14 residues. The CDR3 sequence is CASRFEPERETQYF. The CDR3 DNA is TGCGCCAGCAGGTTCGAGCCTGAGAGGGAGACCCAGTACTTC.

The chain carries TRBV5-1 and TRBJ2-5; TRBD2 agrees at 7 bases. The CDR3 extends over 13 amino acids. Trimming removed 4 bases from V and 3 bases from J; junction bases left unmatched: 3. Germline CDR1 reads SGHRS; CDR2 reads YFSETQ. DNA of the CDR3: TGCGCCAGCAGCCGCGGGGGAGAAGAGACCCAGTACTTC. It encodes CASSRGGEETQYF.

The rearrangement links TRBV3-1 (or the pseudogene TRBV3-2) to TRBJ2-2; D unclear. The V and J ends lost 4 bases and 7 bases respectively, with 7 bases between them. CDR1 LGHDT and CDR2 YNNKEL come from the germline V gene (reference sequence). This CDR3 region has 12 residues. The CDR3 DNA sequence: TGTGCCAGCAGCCGCGGCGACGGGGAGCTGTTTTTT. Protein: CASSRGDGELFF.